Presented here are 31 T cell receptor beta chains from one specimen sequenced in a study of cytomegalovirus exposure and HLA in healthy donors. Researchers ran the PCR with 60 Vbeta and 13 Jbeta primers. Produced via immunoSEQ multiplex PCR; TCRdb's table is partial and in-frame only. Of 150,000 to 200,000 clones listed, around a tenth are singletons. Sequencing was carried out using PBMCs. The receptors were gathered from a woman aged 25 to 39 in good health and CMV-seropositive.

The rearrangement joins TRBV5-1 to TRBJ2-1, with 7 bases aligning to TRBD2. The J segment lost 4 bases and the V segment lost 7 bases, leaving 8 bases of the junction unmatched. Germline CDR1 SGHRS, CDR2 YFSETQ. This CDR3 comprises 14 residues. In DNA, the CDR3 is TGCGCCAGCTCCAGGGCTAGCGGATACAATGAGCAGTTCTTC. This codes for CASSRASGYNEQFF.

The chain recombines TRBV9 with TRBJ2-2, with 15 bases fitting TRBD2. The length of the CDR3 is 18 residues. V lost 3 bases to trimming and J lost 1 base; unmatched junction nucleotides: 4. The germline gives CDR1 SGDLS, CDR2 YYNGEE. CDR3 DNA sequence: TGTGCCAGCAGCGCCCGGACTAGCGGGAGGGGGAACACCGGGGAGCTGTTTTTT. Its translation: CASSARTSGRGNTGELFF. The complete variable domain, with remaining parts taken from reference TRBV9 and TRBJ2-2, reads DSGVTQTPKHLITATGQRVTLRCSPRSGDLSVYWYQQSLDQGLQFLIQYYNGEERAKGNILERFSAQQFPDLHSELNLSSLELGDSALYFCASSARTSGRGNTGELFFGEGSRLTVL.

This clone turned up a few times. The chain links TRBV10-1 to TRBJ2-3, with 9 nucleotides matching TRBD2. CDR1 is WNHNN, CDR2 SYGVQD, per germline (reference sequence). CDR3 length: 16 amino acids. Losses at the gene ends were 3 bases for V and 4 bases for J; bases not matched to a gene: 8. CDR3 region: CASSDGLAGTSDTQYF. The CDR3 nucleotides read TGCGCCAGCAGTGATGGGCTAGCGGGAACCTCAGATACGCAGTATTTT.

The chain recombines TRBV6-6 with TRBJ2-3; no clear D gene. V shed 7 bases and J shed 1 base, with 6 bases lying between them. CDR1 is MNHNY and CDR2 is SVGAGI in the germline V gene (reference sequence). CDR3 length: 12 residues. The CDR3 DNA follows: TGTGCCAGCACTGTCGGCACAGATACGCAGTATTTT. Residues: CASTVGTDTQYF.

The chain combines TRBV5-1 with TRBJ2-7; 10 bases match TRBD2. CDR3 length: 19 amino acids. Trimming took 1 base from V and 2 from J; bases not matched to a gene: 15. In germline, CDR1 is SGHRS, CDR2 YFSETQ. The CDR3 sequence: CASSLRGTRLAGPTYEQYF. CDR3 DNA: TGCGCCAGCAGCTTGAGGGGGACTAGACTAGCGGGTCCGACCTACGAGCAGTACTTC.

The chain joins TRBV2 to TRBJ2-7; the match to TRBD2 covers 7 bases. Germline V gene sequence: CDR1 SNHLY, CDR2 FYNNEI. The CDR3 sequence is 13 residues long. V lost 11 bases, J lost 0 bases, and 7 bases stayed unmatched. This CDR3 reads CAGVAGSSYEQYF. The CDR3 DNA follows: TGTGCCGGAGTAGCGGGTAGCTCCTACGAGCAGTACTTC.

This clone was observed a few times. This sequence joins TRBV10-3 and TRBJ1-2; TRBD1 is a possible D gene (6 bases). Trimming took off 5 bases at V and 8 bases at J, with 21 bases between the two ends. This CDR3 has 15 residues. Looked up from germline, CDR1 is ENHRY and CDR2 is SYGVKD. This CDR3 is CAISSTGLGEGGYTF. DNA for the CDR3: TGTGCCATCAGTTCTACAGGGTTGGGAGAGGGGGGCTACACCTTC.

This clone has a handful of counts. This rearrangement joins TRBV7-9 to TRBJ1-1; 7 bases agree with TRBD1. The trim removed 3 bases at V and 1 base at J, leaving 5 bases unmatched. This CDR3 is 15 amino acids long. Germline V gene lookup returns CDR1 SEHNR and CDR2 FQNEAQ (reference sequence). The CDR3, as DNA: TGTGCCAGCAGCTTGTCTGGGACAGCGAACACTGAAGCTTTCTTT. Amino acid sequence: CASSLSGTANTEAFF.

This clone has a handful of counts. The chain recombines TRBV5-4 with TRBJ2-5, with TRBD2 matching over 12 bases. The end of the DNA aligns better with TRBJ2-7, so the J call may be wrong. The CDR3 has 16 amino acids. From germline, CDR1 is SGHNT and CDR2 YYREEE (reference sequence). The DNA of the CDR3 is TGTGCCAGCAGCCGGGCGACTAGCGGGAGCTCCTACGAGCAGTACTTC. Its protein is CASSRATSGSSYEQYF.

The chain joins TRBV5-1 to TRBJ2-7; 11 nucleotides match TRBD2. The V segment lost 7 bases and the J segment 2 bases; nucleotides outside the gene matches: 5. Germline CDR1 and CDR2: SGHRS and YFSETQ. The CDR3 is 14 amino acids. CDR3 in amino acids: CASSPSGRTYEQYF. CDR3 in DNA: TGCGCCAGCTCCCCTAGCGGGAGGACCTACGAGCAGTACTTC.

This clone has only a few counts. The rearrangement joins TRBV4-1 to TRBJ1-5, with 8 bases fitting TRBD1. The CDR3 runs to 16 residues. Germline V gene sequence: CDR1 MGHRA, CDR2 YSYEKL. Trimming took 2 bases from V and 9 from J; bases not matched to a gene: 12. The CDR3 DNA follows: TGCGCCAGCAGCCAACAACGCCAGGGGGCCTTGGGGCCCCAGCATTTT. It yields the protein CASSQQRQGALGPQHF.

This clone was detected a few times. The chain carries TRBV30 and TRBJ2-4; a possible D gene is TRBD1 (6 bases). V lost 2 bases, J lost 0 bases, and 11 bases lay in between. The CDR3 runs 15 residues. Germline V gene data show CDR1 as GTSNPN and CDR2 as SVGIG (reference sequence). The CDR3 DNA follows: TGTGCCTGGAGTCTGGACAGTTTAGCCAAAAACATTCAGTACTTC. Its translation: CAWSLDSLAKNIQYF.

The chain combines TRBV4-2 with TRBJ1-2; TRBD1 matches at 7 bases. The CDR3 totals 17 residues. CDR1 and CDR2 (germline): LGHNA, YNFKEQ. With 1 base clipped from V and 4 bases from J, the junction kept 12 bases outside the gene matches. For the CDR3, the DNA is TGTGCCAGCAGCCAAGTAGAGGGGGCGATGGGAAGCTATGGCTACACCTTC. Its protein is CASSQVEGAMGSYGYTF.

The V and J genes are TRBV29-1 and TRBJ1-2; 10 bases agree with TRBD1. The J segment lost 8 bases and the V segment lost 6 bases, leaving 9 bases of the junction unmatched. CDR1 and CDR2 (germline): SQVTM, ANQGSEA. The CDR3 has 13 residues. For the CDR3, the DNA is TGCAGCGTCAGGACAGGGGGGACGGAAGGCTACACCTTC. Translating gives CSVRTGGTEGYTF.

The chain recombines TRBV7-9 with TRBJ1-5; D is undetermined. Between the trimmed V and J ends, which lost 5 bases and 5 bases, there was a span of 10 bases. Germline CDR1 SEHNR, CDR2 FQNEAQ (reference sequence). This CDR3 is built from 13 residues. As DNA, the CDR3 is TGTGCCAGCAGCCTCGAAGTAGATCAGCCCCAGCATTTT. Protein sequence: CASSLEVDQPQHF.

This clone has just a few counts. Because it lacks the conserved phenylalanine or tryptophan at the end, this CDR3 is likely a read error. The chain uses TRBV5-4 and TRBJ2-7; tentatively, D is TRBD1 or TRBD2 (5 bases each). This CDR3 region has 11 residues. Trimming shortened V by 4 bases and J by 6 bases, and 8 bases separated the two germline ends. Germline assignment: CDR1 SGHNT and CDR2 YYREEE (reference sequence). CDR3 nucleotides: TGTGCCAGCAGCCATGGGGGCGAGCAGTACCTC. Translation gives CASSHGGEQYL.

The chain joins TRBV9 to TRBJ1-5; D call uncertain. Germline loops: CDR1 SGDLS, CDR2 YYNGEE. The CDR3 spans 15 residues. With 4 bases removed from V and 6 bases from J, the gap between germline ends came to 17 bases. The CDR3 sequence is CASSRGMGEGQPQHF. The DNA of the CDR3 is TGTGCCAGCAGCCGGGGAATGGGAGAAGGTCAGCCCCAGCATTTT.

With regard to this clone: Other nucleotide sequences in the sample specify the same CDR3. J is TRBJ1-5 and V is TRBV6-5; no firm D call. This CDR3 contains 13 residues. The V gene's germline CDR1 is MNHEY and CDR2 SVGAGI. V gave up 2 bases and J gave up 4 bases, with 6 bases separating them. The chain's CDR3 is CASSYGGNQPQHF. CDR3 bases: TGTGCCAGCAGTTACGGAGGGAATCAGCCCCAGCATTTT.

V usage is TRBV5-1 and J usage is TRBJ2-5; D remains unclear. Trimming shortened V by 7 bases and J by 2 bases, and 9 bases separated the two germline ends. Germline CDR1 and CDR2: SGHRS and YFSETQ. The CDR3 runs 12 residues. CDR3 in amino acids: CASAEVQETQYF. CDR3 sequence (DNA): TGCGCCAGCGCTGAGGTTCAAGAGACCCAGTACTTC.

Only a few counts were recorded for this clone. The chain uses TRBV19 and TRBJ1-1; D is perhaps TRBD1 (6 bases). There are 12 residues in the CDR3. Looked up from germline, CDR1 is LNHDA and CDR2 is SQIVND (reference sequence). Trimming removed 5 bases at V and 10 bases at J, with 14 bases between. The DNA for the CDR3 is TGTGCCAGTAGTGTTGGACAGTTAGCAGCTTTCTTT. Translated: CASSVGQLAAFF. The entire variable domain, with the rest obtained from reference TRBV19 and TRBJ1-1, is as follows: DGGITQSPKYLFRKEGQNVTLSCEQNLNHDAMYWYRQDPGQGLRLIYYSQIVNDFQKGDIAEGYSVSREKKESFPLTVTSAQKNPTAFYLCASSVGQLAAFFGQGTRLTVV.

This clone was seen more than once but under ten times. The chain joins TRBV7-3 to TRBJ1-1; D is possibly TRBD1 (6 bases). The CDR3 runs 15 residues. The germline V and J ends were trimmed by 0 bases and 1 base, with 9 bases remaining between them. Germline V gives CDR1 SGHTA, CDR2 FQGTGA. The CDR3 DNA follows: TGTGCCAGCAGCTTAACCCACAGGGAGAACACTGAAGCTTTCTTT. It specifies CASSLTHRENTEAFF. Drawing the rest from reference TRBV7-3 and TRBJ1-1, the complete variable domain is GAGVSQTPSNKVTEKGKYVELRCDPISGHTALYWYRQSLGQGPEFLIYFQGTGAADDSGLPNDRFFAVRPEGSVSTLKIQRTERGDSAVYLCASSLTHRENTEAFFGQGTRLTVV.

The chain carries TRBV28 and TRBJ2-7, with TRBD1 as a possible D gene (6 bases). This CDR3 spans 14 amino acids. In germline, CDR1 is MDHEN, CDR2 SYDVKM. V lost 8 bases and J lost 4, with 18 bases in between. The CDR3 reads CASAESGQLYEQYF. The CDR3 DNA sequence: TGTGCCAGCGCCGAGTCCGGACAGCTTTACGAGCAGTACTTC.

This clone has only a few counts. V and J are TRBV5-1 and TRBJ2-1; TRBD2 agrees at 8 bases. V shed 7 bases, J shed 3 bases, and the junction held 0 bases outside the gene matches. The length of the CDR3 is 12 residues. CDR1 is SGHRS, CDR2 YFSETQ, per germline. Written as DNA, the CDR3 is TGCGCCAGCCGGGGGGGCTACAATGAGCAGTTCTTC. This translates into CASRGGYNEQFF.

V is TRBV11-2 and J is TRBJ2-3; a weak D match, TRBD2 (5 bases). Germline V gene sequence: CDR1 SGHAT, CDR2 FQNNGV. The CDR3 has 13 residues. V lost 5 bases and J lost 6, with 12 bases in between. The CDR3 loop reads CASSPARRDTQYF. For the CDR3, the DNA is TGTGCCAGCAGCCCCGCCCGGAGGGATACGCAGTATTTT.

This clone has a handful of counts. The chain links TRBV6-1 to TRBJ1-1, with D possibly being TRBD1 (5 bases). Germline CDR1 MNHNS, CDR2 SASEGT. The V gene lost 2 bases and the J gene lost 5 bases, with 12 bases spanning the gap. This CDR3 region has 14 residues. For the CDR3, the DNA is TGTGCCAGCAGTGAACGTCAGGGTGTAACTGAAGCTTTCTTT. Encoded protein: CASSERQGVTEAFF.

This clone was counted a few times. The rearrangement links TRBV13 to TRBJ1-1; D possibly corresponds to TRBD1 (5 bases). Trimming took off 8 bases at V and 0 bases at J, with 16 bases between the two ends. CDR3 length: 15 amino acids. Per the germline V gene, CDR1 is PRHDT and CDR2 is FYEKMQ (reference sequence). This CDR3 is CASRPQGLMNTEAFF. The DNA for the CDR3 is TGTGCCAGCCGCCCGCAGGGCCTCATGAACACTGAAGCTTTCTTT.

The table lists this clone with a few counts. The chain couples TRBV7-9 to TRBJ1-2; TRBD1 aligns across 9 bases. The CDR3 covers 13 residues. The V gene end was trimmed by 6 bases and the J gene end by 6 bases; junction bases not matched to a gene: 5. CDR1 and CDR2 from the germline V gene are SEHNR and FQNEAQ (reference sequence). Here the CDR3 reads CASSLQGAHGYTF. The CDR3, as DNA: TGTGCCAGCAGTCTACAGGGGGCGCATGGCTACACCTTC.

There are a few counts of this clone. The chain carries TRBV5-1 and TRBJ1-1, with D perhaps matching TRBD1 (6 bases). CDR1 is SGHRS, CDR2 YFSETQ, per germline. V was cut by 4 bases and J by 3 bases, with 16 bases left in between. The CDR3 contains 15 residues. The CDR3 sequence is CASSQGGGGDTEAFF. In DNA form, the CDR3 reads TGCGCCAGCAGCCAAGGGGGGGGCGGGGACACTGAAGCTTTCTTT.

The CDR3, as DNA: TGTGCCAGCAGAAAGAGAGAGGGGGTCGGTGAGCAGTTCTTC. It codes for CASRKREGVGEQFF. The V call is TRBV2, the J call TRBJ2-1; D might be TRBD1 (6 bases). Trimming stripped 6 bases from V and 9 bases from J, with 18 bases between. CDR1 and CDR2 (germline): SNHLY, FYNNEI. The CDR3 extends over 14 amino acids. Full variable domain (remainder filled in from reference TRBV2 and TRBJ2-1): EPEVTQTPSHQVTQMGQEVILRCVPISNHLYFYWYRQILGQKVEFLVSFYNNEISEKSEIFDDQFSVERPDGSNFTLKIRSTKLEDSAMYFCASRKREGVGEQFFGPGTRLTVL.

This clone was seen only a few times. The CDR3 region has the DNA TGTGCCAGCAGCTCTAGACAGGTTTTAATCAACACTGAAGCTTTCTTT. This codes for CASSSRQVLINTEAFF. The chain has TRBV5-6 and TRBJ1-1; the D gene is possibly TRBD1 (6 bases). The V gene lost 3 bases and the J gene lost 2 bases, with 17 bases spanning the gap. Germline V gene lookup returns CDR1 SGHDT and CDR2 YYEEEE. The CDR3 runs 16 residues.

The chain employs TRBV19 and TRBJ1-5, with D unresolved. Germline CDR1 LNHDA, CDR2 SQIVND (reference sequence). V dropped 10 bases and J dropped 0 bases, with 10 bases sitting between them. This CDR3 contains 13 residues. The CDR3 region has the DNA TGTGCCACTCGGAGAAATAGCAATCAGCCCCAGCATTTT. This translates into CATRRNSNQPQHF. Full variable domain (rest looked up from reference TRBV19 and TRBJ1-5): DGGITQSPKYLFRKEGQNVTLSCEQNLNHDAMYWYRQDPGQGLRLIYYSQIVNDFQKGDIAEGYSVSREKKESFPLTVTSAQKNPTAFYLCATRRNSNQPQHFGDGTRLSIL.